The clone carrying this TCR beta chain was recorded only once. This specimen comes from a study of blood T cell repertoires in COVID-19. The overall study: Samples representing acute and convalescent COVID-19 were sourced from the United States, Italy and Spain. Sources were T cells, B-cell-depleted T cells, or PBMCs; the material itself was cDNA or gDNA.

Original data processing: Reference gene primer amplification gave estimated nucleated cell counts. Assay used: immunoSEQ multiplex PCR; TCRdb lists only in-frame clones, some missing. V, J and clone size were drawn from that table, and D and trimming were deduced from the DNA. The sample has about 62,000 clones; 80% to 90% are singletons. The V gene lost 5 bases and the J gene lost 7 bases, with 17 bases spanning the gap. Germline V gene sequence: CDR1 SGHTA, CDR2 FQGNSA. The CDR3 length is 15 residues. Enrollment of patients from Seattle took place during active infection, with longitudinal follow-up.

V usage is TRBV7-2 and J usage is TRBJ1-4; perhaps TRBD1 as D (6 bases). The material sequenced was peripheral blood. This TCR was recovered from a woman aged 55-75 years with COVID-19, enrolled during active disease. The CDR3 is CASSRTQGRGEKLFF. In DNA, the CDR3 is TGTGCCAGCAGCCGCACACAGGGTAGGGGTGAAAAACTGTTTTTT.